These 23 T cell receptor beta chains originate from one sample sequenced in a study of T cell repertoires in cytomegalovirus infection. No antigen has been identified for these receptors. TCRdb reanalysed the reads using MiXCR and keeps one entry per CDR3 protein. The sample carries 650,000 to 850,000 distinct CDR3 sequences, almost 30% recorded once. The material sequenced was cultured CD8+ T cells from PBMCs, taken from culture after CMV antigen stimulation. These TCRs come from a human donor in good health (CMV status not recorded). Some clones in this sample may be carry-over from other donors' samples.

V is TRBV7-6 and J is TRBJ2-1, with a possible D match to TRBD1 (6 bases). The V gene lost 10 bases and the J gene lost 6 bases, with 25 bases spanning the gap. The CDR3 runs 16 residues. Germline V CDR1 and CDR2: SGHVS, FNYEAQ. CDR3 sequence: CATRDRPKAASNEQFF. CDR3 in DNA: TGTGCCACTCGTGACAGGCCGAAGGCGGCTAGCAATGAGCAGTTCTTC.

This clonotype has a handful of counts. The chain has TRBV6-5 and TRBJ1-1, with D hard to call. This CDR3 spans 12 amino acids. The germline V and J ends were trimmed by 5 bases and 4 bases, with 8 bases remaining between them. Germline V gene sequence: CDR1 MNHEY, CDR2 SVGAGI. This CDR3 reads CASSSLSTEAFF. As DNA, the CDR3 is TGTGCCAGCAGTAGCTTAAGCACTGAAGCTTTCTTT.

V gene TRBV12-3 or TRBV12-4 combines with J gene TRBJ2-7; D gene unclear. The ends were cut back, 2 bases at V and 0 bases at J, with 17 bases in the middle. The CDR3 spans 17 residues. The CDR3 reads CASSLSSWQLVSYEQYF. The CDR3 bases are TGTGCCAGCAGTTTAAGTTCTTGGCAGTTAGTCTCCTACGAGCAGTACTTC.

The V and J genes are TRBV19 and TRBJ1-1; D perhaps matches TRBD1 (5 bases). This CDR3 comprises 15 residues. Germline V lookup: CDR1 LNHDA, CDR2 SQIVND (reference sequence). Deletions cut 7 bases from V and 1 base from J, with 16 bases between. The CDR3 DNA reads as TGTGCCAGTAAGGACGGCCAAGGGGCGAACACTGAAGCTTTCTTT. The encoded protein is CASKDGQGANTEAFF.

This clonotype was observed a few times. V and J are TRBV6-5 and TRBJ2-1; D is possibly TRBD2 (7 bases). This CDR3 region has 14 residues. Deletions cut 6 bases from V and 4 bases from J, with 13 bases between. CDR1 and CDR2 from the germline V gene are MNHEY and SVGAGI. The CDR3 coding sequence is TGTGCCAGCAGGGGGGGGACAAATTACAATGAGCAGTTCTTC. It codes for CASRGGTNYNEQFF.

This chain's CDR3 is CSVEVGRGQPQHF. In nucleotides, the CDR3 is TGCAGCGTTGAAGTGGGTAGGGGCCAGCCCCAGCATTTT. This rearrangement joins TRBV29-1 to TRBJ1-5, with D perhaps matching TRBD1 (5 bases). Germline assignment: CDR1 SQVTM and CDR2 ANQGSEA. V was cut by 1 base and J by 7 bases, with 11 bases left in between. This CDR3 has 13 residues.

This clonotype was seen at least ten times. The J gene is TRBJ2-3, the V gene TRBV7-8; possible D gene TRBD2, 5 bases. The germline gives CDR1 SGHVS, CDR2 FQNEAQ. The ends were cut back, 3 bases at V and 0 bases at J, with 10 bases in the middle. This CDR3 comprises 15 residues. The CDR3 region is CASSFRTRSTDTQYF. Here the CDR3 DNA reads TGTGCCAGCAGCTTTCGCACTAGGAGCACAGATACGCAGTATTTT.

This clonotype was picked up many times. CDR3 sequence reads: CASSLAWGDRALYEQYV. As DNA, the CDR3 is TGTGCCAGCAGCTTAGCTTGGGGGGACAGGGCTCTATACGAGCAGTACGTC. The chain uses TRBV7-2 and TRBJ2-7, with 9 bases identical to TRBD1. Germline loops: CDR1 SGHTA, CDR2 FQGNSA. The CDR3 totals 17 residues. The V and J ends lost 0 bases and 4 bases, in that order; junction bases with no gene match: 10.

This clonotype was recorded a few times. This chain links TRBV27 with TRBJ2-1; possible D gene TRBD1, 6 bases. Germline V CDR1 and CDR2: MNHEY, SMNVEV (reference sequence). Trimming stripped 6 bases from V and 6 bases from J, with 12 bases between. This CDR3 has 13 residues. The CDR3 DNA reads as TGTGCCAGCAGCCCCAGGGGATTCAATGAGCAGTTCTTC. This translates into CASSPRGFNEQFF.

The chain has TRBV12-3 or TRBV12-4 and TRBJ2-2, with D possibly being TRBD1 (6 bases). The CDR3 has 18 amino acids. The V end was cut by 4 bases, the J end by 4 bases, with 22 bases between. DNA for the CDR3: TGTGCCAGCAGTTCGCTAGGACAGACTCAACCCTTCACCGGGGAGCTGTTTTTT. Protein sequence: CASSSLGQTQPFTGELFF.

This clonotype came up a few times. A read error may account for a junction end that differs from germline. V usage is TRBV4-1 and J usage is TRBJ1-2; D gene ambiguous. Germline V gives CDR1 MGHRA, CDR2 YSYEKL. This CDR3 has 15 amino acids. The CDR3 DNA reads as TGTGCCAGCAGCCATGAAAGGGAAGCTAACTATGGCTACACCTTC. Translating it yields CASSHEREANYGYTF.

J is TRBJ2-2 and V is TRBV6-5, with 9 bases aligning to TRBD1. The CDR3 is 16 amino acids. The V segment lost 4 bases and the J segment 6 bases; nucleotides outside the gene matches: 9. Germline assignment: CDR1 MNHEY and CDR2 SVGAGI. The CDR3 loop reads CASSLQPGQGPGELFF. The CDR3 DNA reads TGTGCCAGCAGTTTACAACCGGGACAGGGTCCCGGGGAGCTGTTTTTT.

The gene calls are TRBV4-1 and TRBJ2-5, with D possibly TRBD2 on 5 matching bases. In germline, CDR1 is MGHRA, CDR2 YSYEKL. V lost 4 bases to trimming and J lost 3 bases, with 18 bases between them. The CDR3 consists of 16 residues. CDR3 bases: TGCGCCAGCAGCCCGACGACTACAAGGCGCGAAGAGACCCAGTACTTC. Its protein product is CASSPTTTRREETQYF.

The rearrangement uses TRBV6-1 and TRBJ1-1; a possible D gene is TRBD1 (6 bases). Per the germline V gene, CDR1 is MNHNS and CDR2 is SASEGT. This CDR3 is 15 amino acids long. V was shortened by 3 bases and J by 0 bases, with 11 bases between the two germline ends. DNA of the CDR3: TGTGCCAGCAGTGAGCGGGACATCATGAACACTGAAGCTTTCTTT. It encodes CASSERDIMNTEAFF.

This clonotype was seen more than once but under ten times. This chain links TRBV4-3 with TRBJ2-3; 10 nucleotides match TRBD2. V trimming: 3 bases; J trimming: 3 bases; junction bases outside the gene matches: 15. Germline values: CDR1 LGHNA, CDR2 YSLEER. The CDR3 has 19 amino acids. The CDR3 nucleotides are TGCGCCAGCAGCCAGCACCAGTTGGGTAGCGGGGGGTGGACAGATACGCAGTATTTT. Protein sequence: CASSQHQLGSGGWTDTQYF.

This chain joins TRBV27 and TRBJ1-2; D is undetermined. CDR1 is MNHEY, CDR2 SMNVEV, per germline (reference sequence). Trimming removed 4 bases from V and 4 bases from J, with 10 bases in between. This CDR3 has 13 residues. The CDR3 coding sequence is TGTGCCAGCAGTTATGGTTTTTCCTATGGCTACACCTTC. Translation gives CASSYGFSYGYTF.

The chain uses TRBV29-1 and TRBJ2-1, with D perhaps given as TRBD1 or TRBD2 (5 bases each). V lost 4 bases to trimming and J lost 3 bases, with 10 bases between them. The germline V gene has CDR1 SQVTM and CDR2 ANQGSEA. CDR3 length: 13 amino acids. The CDR3 DNA is TGCAGCGTTGCCGGGACCCACTACAATGAGCAGTTCTTC. It yields the protein CSVAGTHYNEQFF.

This clonotype was detected once. This sequence joins TRBV4-1 and TRBJ2-2; D is ambiguous. Looked up from germline, CDR1 is MGHRA and CDR2 is YSYEKL. V was shortened by 0 bases and J by 6 bases, with 14 bases between the two germline ends. The CDR3 consists of 16 residues. CDR3 in amino acids: CASSQDFGWSAGELFF. CDR3 nucleotide sequence: TGCGCCAGCAGCCAAGATTTTGGTTGGAGCGCCGGGGAGCTGTTTTTT.

This clonotype was detected a few times. This chain uses TRBV2 with TRBJ1-6, with a possible D match to TRBD1 (6 bases). Deletions cut 1 base from V and 3 bases from J, with 16 bases between. This CDR3 is built from 18 residues. Looked up from germline, CDR1 is SNHLY and CDR2 is FYNNEI. The CDR3 here is CASSEGYAGDDYNSPLHF. The DNA for the CDR3 is TGTGCCAGCAGTGAAGGGTACGCAGGGGACGACTATAATTCACCCCTCCACTTT.

Regarding this clonotype: One base away lies a much larger clone, so this may be a sequencing read error. The rearrangement uses TRBV5-3 and TRBJ1-1; the D is unclear. TRBV5-3 is flagged as an ORF with uncertain function. The CDR3 is made up of 13 amino acids. The chain's CDR3 is CASSSHMNTEAFF. The CDR3, as DNA: TGTGCCAGCAGCTCACACATGAACACTGAAGCTTTCTTT.

This clonotype was detected only a few times. The gene calls are TRBV24-1 and TRBJ2-1; D gene ambiguous. The CDR3 covers 14 residues. CDR1 is KGHDR and CDR2 is SFDVKD in the germline V gene. V was cut by 3 bases and J by 6 bases, with 11 bases left in between. The CDR3 here is CATSDVGQPNEQFF. The CDR3 nucleotides read TGTGCCACCAGTGATGTGGGCCAGCCCAATGAGCAGTTCTTC.

This clonotype was counted between two and nine times. This chain links TRBV28 with TRBJ1-1, with unresolved D. Germline CDR1 MDHEN, CDR2 SYDVKM. With 10 bases removed from V and 4 bases from J, the gap between germline ends came to 13 bases. The CDR3 is made up of 12 amino acids. This CDR3 is CATQIYGTEAFF. As DNA, the CDR3 is TGTGCCACCCAAATATACGGCACTGAAGCTTTCTTT. The complete variable domain, with remaining parts taken from reference TRBV28 and TRBJ1-1, reads DVKVTQSSRYLVKRTGEKVFLECVQDMDHENMFWYRQDPGLGLRLIYFSYDVKMKEKGDIPEGYSVSREKKERFSLILESASTNQTSMYLCATQIYGTEAFFGQGTRLTVV.

This clonotype was seen many times. CDR3 sequence reads: CASSFPRYGGSNQPQHF. The CDR3 bases are TGTGCCAGCAGTTTTCCCCGCTATGGGGGTAGCAATCAGCCCCAGCATTTT. The rearrangement joins TRBV28 to TRBJ1-5; the D gene is possibly TRBD1 (5 bases). V was clipped by 3 bases and J by 0 bases, with 15 bases between them. This CDR3 is built from 17 residues. The V gene's germline CDR1 is MDHEN and CDR2 SYDVKM.